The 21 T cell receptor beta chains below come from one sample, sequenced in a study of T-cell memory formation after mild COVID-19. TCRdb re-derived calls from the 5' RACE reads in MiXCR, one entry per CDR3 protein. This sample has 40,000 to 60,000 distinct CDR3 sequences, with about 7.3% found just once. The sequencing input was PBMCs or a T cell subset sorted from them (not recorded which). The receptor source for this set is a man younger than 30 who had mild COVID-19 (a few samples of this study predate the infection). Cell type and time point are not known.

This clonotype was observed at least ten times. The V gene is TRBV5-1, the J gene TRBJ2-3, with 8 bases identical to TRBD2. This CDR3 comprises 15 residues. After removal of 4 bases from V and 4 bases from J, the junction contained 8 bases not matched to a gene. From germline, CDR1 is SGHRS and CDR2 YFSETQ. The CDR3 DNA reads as TGCGCCAGCAGCCCGACCGGGGGGGGCGCAGATACGCAGTATTTT. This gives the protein CASSPTGGGADTQYF.

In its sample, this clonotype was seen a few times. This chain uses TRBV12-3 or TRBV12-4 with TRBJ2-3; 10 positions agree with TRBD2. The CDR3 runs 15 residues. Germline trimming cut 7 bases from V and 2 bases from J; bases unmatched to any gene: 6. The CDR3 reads CASTLGLAYTDTQYF. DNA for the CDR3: TGTGCCAGCACTTTGGGACTAGCGTACACAGATACGCAGTATTTT.

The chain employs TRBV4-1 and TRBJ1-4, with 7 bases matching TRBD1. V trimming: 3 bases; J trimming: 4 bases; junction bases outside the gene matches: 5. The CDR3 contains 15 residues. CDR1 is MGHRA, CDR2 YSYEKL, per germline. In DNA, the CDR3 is TGCGCCAGCAGCCAGCAGGACAGGCGTAATGAAAAACTGTTTTTT. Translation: CASSQQDRRNEKLFF.

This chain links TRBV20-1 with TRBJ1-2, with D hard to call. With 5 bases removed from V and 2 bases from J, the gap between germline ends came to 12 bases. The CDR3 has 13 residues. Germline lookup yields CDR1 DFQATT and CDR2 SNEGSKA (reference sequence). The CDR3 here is CSAATATNYGYTF. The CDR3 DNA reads TGCAGTGCTGCAACAGCTACCAACTATGGCTACACCTTC.

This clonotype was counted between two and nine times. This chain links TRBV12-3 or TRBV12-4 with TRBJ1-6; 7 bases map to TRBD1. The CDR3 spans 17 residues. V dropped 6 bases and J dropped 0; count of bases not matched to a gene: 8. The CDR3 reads CASSTPPGGSYNSPLHF. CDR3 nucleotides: TGTGCCAGCAGCACGCCCCCAGGGGGCTCCTATAATTCACCCCTCCACTTT.

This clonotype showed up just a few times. The CDR3 spells CASSPGWQGAGGYTF. The DNA for the CDR3 is TGTGCCAGCAGCCCCGGGTGGCAGGGGGCTGGTGGCTACACCTTC. V and J are TRBV6-5 and TRBJ1-2; 8 bases match TRBD1. The germline CDR1 and CDR2 sequences are MNHEY and SVGAGI. This CDR3 is built from 15 residues. J was trimmed by 7 bases and V by 6 bases; bases with no gene match: 13.

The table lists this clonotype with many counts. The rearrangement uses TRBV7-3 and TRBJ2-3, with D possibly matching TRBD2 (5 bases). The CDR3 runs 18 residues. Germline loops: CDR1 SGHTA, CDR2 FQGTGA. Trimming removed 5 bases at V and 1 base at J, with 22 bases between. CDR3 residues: CASSLRGGLPPGTDTQYF. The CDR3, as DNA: TGTGCCAGCAGCCTCCGGGGTGGGTTACCTCCTGGCACAGATACGCAGTATTTT.

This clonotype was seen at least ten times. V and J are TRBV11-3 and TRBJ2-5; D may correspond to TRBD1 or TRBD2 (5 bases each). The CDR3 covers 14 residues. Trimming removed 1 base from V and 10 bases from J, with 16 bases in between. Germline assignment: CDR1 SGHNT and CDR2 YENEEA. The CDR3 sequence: CASSLGGASHIQYF. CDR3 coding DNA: TGTGCCAGCAGCTTAGGAGGGGCTAGCCATATCCAGTACTTC.

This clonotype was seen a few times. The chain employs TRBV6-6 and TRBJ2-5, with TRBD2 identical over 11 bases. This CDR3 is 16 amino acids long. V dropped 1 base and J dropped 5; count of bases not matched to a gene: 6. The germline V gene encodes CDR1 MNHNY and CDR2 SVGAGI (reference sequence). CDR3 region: CASSYWVAGGMETQYF. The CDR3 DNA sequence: TGTGCCAGCAGTTACTGGGTAGCGGGGGGGATGGAGACCCAGTACTTC.

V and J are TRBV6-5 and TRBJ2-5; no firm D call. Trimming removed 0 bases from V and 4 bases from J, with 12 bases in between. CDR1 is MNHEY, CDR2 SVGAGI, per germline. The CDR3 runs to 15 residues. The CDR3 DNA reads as TGTGCCAGCAGTTACTCCAGGTCGTACCCAGAGACCCAGTACTTC. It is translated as CASSYSRSYPETQYF.

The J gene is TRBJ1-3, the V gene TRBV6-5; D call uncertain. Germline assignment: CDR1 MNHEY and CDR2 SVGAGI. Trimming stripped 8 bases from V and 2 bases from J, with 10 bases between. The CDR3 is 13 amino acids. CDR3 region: CASGTGAGNTIYF. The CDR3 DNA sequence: TGTGCCAGCGGAACCGGGGCTGGAAACACCATATATTTT.

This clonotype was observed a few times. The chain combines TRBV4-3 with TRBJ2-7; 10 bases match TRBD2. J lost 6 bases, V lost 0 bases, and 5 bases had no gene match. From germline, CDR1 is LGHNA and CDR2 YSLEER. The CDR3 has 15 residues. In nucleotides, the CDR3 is TGCGCCAGCAGCCAAGATGGAAGCGGGGGGGCCGAGCAGTACTTC. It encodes CASSQDGSGGAEQYF.

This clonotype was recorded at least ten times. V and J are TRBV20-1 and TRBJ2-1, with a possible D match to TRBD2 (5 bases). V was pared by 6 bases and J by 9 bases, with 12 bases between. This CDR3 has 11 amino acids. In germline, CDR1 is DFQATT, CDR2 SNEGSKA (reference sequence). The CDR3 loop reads CSAPWSGEQFF. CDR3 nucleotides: TGCAGTGCCCCCTGGAGCGGTGAGCAGTTCTTC.

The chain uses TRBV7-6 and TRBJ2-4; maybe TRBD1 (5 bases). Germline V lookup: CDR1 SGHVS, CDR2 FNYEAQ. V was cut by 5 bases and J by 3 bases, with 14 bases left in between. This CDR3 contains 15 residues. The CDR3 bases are TGTGCCAGCAGCCCCCTGGAAGGGGTCAAAAACATTCAGTACTTC. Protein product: CASSPLEGVKNIQYF.

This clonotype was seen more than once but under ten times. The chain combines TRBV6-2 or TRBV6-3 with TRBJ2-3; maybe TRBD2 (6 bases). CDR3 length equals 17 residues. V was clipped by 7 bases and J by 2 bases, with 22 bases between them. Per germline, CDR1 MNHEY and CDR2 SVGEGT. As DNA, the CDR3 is TGTGCCAGCAACCTCCGGGACTTTCTCCCCTACACAGATACGCAGTATTTT. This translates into CASNLRDFLPYTDTQYF.

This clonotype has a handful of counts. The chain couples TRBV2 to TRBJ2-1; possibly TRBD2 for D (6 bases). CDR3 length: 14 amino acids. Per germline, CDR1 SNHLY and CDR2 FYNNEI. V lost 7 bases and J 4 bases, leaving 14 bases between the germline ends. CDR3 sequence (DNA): TGTGCCAGCAAAACGGGGGAGTTGTACAATGAGCAGTTCTTC. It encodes CASKTGELYNEQFF.

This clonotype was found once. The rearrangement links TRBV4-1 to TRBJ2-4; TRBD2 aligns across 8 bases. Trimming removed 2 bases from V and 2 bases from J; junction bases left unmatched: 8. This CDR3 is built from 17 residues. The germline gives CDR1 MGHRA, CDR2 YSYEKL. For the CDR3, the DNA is TGCGCCAGCAGCCAACTACCCGGGGGGGCGTCCAAAAACATTCAGTACTTC. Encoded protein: CASSQLPGGASKNIQYF.

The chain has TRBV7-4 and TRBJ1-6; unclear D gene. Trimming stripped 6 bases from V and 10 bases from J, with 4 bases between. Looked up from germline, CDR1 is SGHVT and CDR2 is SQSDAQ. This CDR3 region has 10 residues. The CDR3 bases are TGTGCCAGCAGGCAATCACCCCTCCACTTT. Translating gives CASRQSPLHF.

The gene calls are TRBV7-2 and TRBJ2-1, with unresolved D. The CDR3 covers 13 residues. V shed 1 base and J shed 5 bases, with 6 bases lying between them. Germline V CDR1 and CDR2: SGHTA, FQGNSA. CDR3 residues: CASSLGWDNEQFF. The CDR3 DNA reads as TGTGCCAGCAGCTTAGGCTGGGACAATGAGCAGTTCTTC.

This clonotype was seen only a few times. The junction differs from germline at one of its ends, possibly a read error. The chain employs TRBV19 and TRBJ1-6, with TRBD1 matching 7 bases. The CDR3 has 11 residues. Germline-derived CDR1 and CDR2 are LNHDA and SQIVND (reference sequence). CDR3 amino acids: CARKTGNPPYF. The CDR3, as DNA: TGTGCCAGAAAGACAGGGAACCCCCCTTACTTT.

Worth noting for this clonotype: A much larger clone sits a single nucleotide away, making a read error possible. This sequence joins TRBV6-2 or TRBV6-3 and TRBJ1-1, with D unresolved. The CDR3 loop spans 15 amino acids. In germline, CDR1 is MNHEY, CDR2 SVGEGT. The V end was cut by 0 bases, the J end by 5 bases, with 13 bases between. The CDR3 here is CASSYSMVGKTEAFF. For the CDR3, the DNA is TGTGCCAGCAGTTACTCGATGGTGGGGAAAACTGAAGCTTTCTTT.